This is a list of T cell receptor beta chains from one sample in a study of blood T cells in healthy people across ages. MiXCR, run by TCRdb on the 5' RACE reads, gives a single entry per CDR3 protein. Altogether 1.2 million to 1.5 million distinct CDR3 sequences are present, roughly 40% being singletons, with the ten largest covering approximately 7.9%. Sequenced material: blood. The receptor source for this set is a young woman in good health. The CDR3 runs from the conserved cysteine through the conserved F or W. The D gene is left open where the match is weak. Size tells how often a clone was seen (once, few, many) or the class of an expanded clone, and some rows leave it out.

j_gene,d_gene,abundance,v_gene,CDR3nt,CDR3aa
TRBJ2-5,.,once,TRBV6-1,TGTGCCAGCAGTGAAGGGGGTGGGGGCTTTCTGAGGGAGACCCAGTACTTC,CASSEGGGGFLRETQYF
TRBJ2-3,.,.,TRBV5-1,TGCGCCAGCAGCTCGGGGCGCACCCAAGATACGCAGTATTTT,CASSSGRTQDTQYF
TRBJ1-1,.,.,TRBV7-2,TGTGCCAGCAGCTTCTTAGGGACACGGAACACTGAAGCTTTCTTT,CASSFLGTRNTEAFF
TRBJ2-6,TRBD1,few,TRBV6-5,TGTGCCAGCAGTTACACACAGAGGACAGGGTCTGGGGCCAACGTCCTGACTTTC,CASSYTQRTGSGANVLTF
TRBJ2-5,TRBD2,once,TRBV20-1,TGCAGTGCTACTACGGGGGGGTACAATGAGCAGTACTTC,CSATTGGYNEQYF
TRBJ2-7,TRBD1,.,TRBV12-3/TRBV12-4,TGTGCCAGCAGCCTCGGCGGACCGGGACAGACATACGAGCAGTACTTC,CASSLGGPGQTYEQYF
TRBJ2-1,.,once,TRBV6-5,TGTGCCAGCAGAACCTATAGCTCCTACAATGAGCAGTTCTTC,CASRTYSSYNEQFF
TRBJ2-1,TRBD2,.,TRBV4-1,TGCGCCAGCAGCCAAGGTGGACTAGCGGGAGGTAGTGAGCAGTTCTTC,CASSQGGLAGGSEQFF
TRBJ2-7,TRBD2,few,TRBV29-1,TGCAGCGTTGAATGGGCGGGAGTCTCCTACGAGCAGTACTTC,CSVEWAGVSYEQYF
TRBJ2-5,.,.,TRBV6-6,TGTGCCAGCAGCCCGGACGGGACACAAGAGACCCAGTACTTC,CASSPDGTQETQYF
TRBJ2-5,.,many,TRBV29-1,TGCAGCGTTGAAGAACAGGGTCCAGAGACCCAGTACTTC,CSVEEQGPETQYF
TRBJ1-2,.,.,TRBV28,TGTGCCAGCACCCCGGCGGGGCGGGATGGCTACACCTTC,CASTPAGRDGYTF
TRBJ2-1,.,many,TRBV20-1,TGCAGTGCTAGACAGCTAAATAGCGGATCCTACAATGAGCAGTTCTTC,CSARQLNSGSYNEQFF
TRBJ2-7,.,.,TRBV6-6,TGTGCCAGCAGTTACTCGGGGGTGGGACCGTACGAGCAGTACTTC,CASSYSGVGPYEQYF
TRBJ2-2,.,.,TRBV6-5,TGTGCCAGCACGGGCAGGGTAGGCACCGGGGAGCTGTTTTTT,CASTGRVGTGELFF
TRBJ2-7,.,.,TRBV10-2,TGCGCCAGCAGTTCCGGGCAGGGAATAGTATCATACGAGCAGTACTTC,CASSSGQGIVSYEQYF
TRBJ2-1,.,few,TRBV6-1,TGTGCCAGCAGGACTGAGAACCTATTACAGGGCATCCCCTACAATGAGCAGTTCTTC,CASRTENLLQGIPYNEQFF
TRBJ1-6,.,few,TRBV7-2,TGTGCCAGCAGCTTAGAGGCAGGAAGGTTTTCACCCCTCCACTTT,CASSLEAGRFSPLHF
TRBJ2-2,TRBD1,few,TRBV7-9,TGTGCCAGCAGCTTTAGTGGACAGGGGAACACCGGGGAGCTGTTTTTT,CASSFSGQGNTGELFF
TRBJ2-7,TRBD2,.,TRBV12-3/TRBV12-4,TGTGCCAGCAGTCGGACTAGCGCGAACTACAATGAGCAGTACTTC,CASSRTSANYNEQYF
TRBJ1-3,.,.,TRBV11-2,TGTGCCAGCAGCTTCTGGGGGGGGGCCAAGGGCGACACCATATATTTT,CASSFWGGAKGDTIYF
TRBJ2-2,.,few,TRBV13,TGTGCCAGCAGCTTAGGCGGGCGTGGTCACATCGGGGAGCTGTTTTTT,CASSLGGRGHIGELFF
TRBJ2-5,.,few,TRBV7-9,TGTGCCAGCAGCACCAACCCCCTTGAGCAGTACTTC,CASSTNPLEQYF
TRBJ1-3,.,.,TRBV7-2,TGTGCCAGCAGCTTGAACCGGATCTCTGGAAACACCATATATTTT,CASSLNRISGNTIYF
TRBJ1-6,TRBD1,.,TRBV4-2,TGTGCCAGCGAACCGGGACAGAGTTCACCCCTCCACTTT,CASEPGQSSPLHF
TRBJ2-3,.,.,TRBV2,TGTGCCAGCAGTGAAGCGAGTAGCGTTCCTGAGTATTTT,CASSEASSVPEYF
TRBJ2-1,TRBD2,.,TRBV28,TGTGCCAGCAGTGACCAGCGGGAGAGTCCCAATGAGCAGTTCTTC,CASSDQRESPNEQFF
TRBJ1-6,TRBD1,.,TRBV2,TGTGCCAGCATCGGTGGGCGACAGGGGGGTTCCTATAATTCACCCCTCCACTTT,CASIGGRQGGSYNSPLHF
TRBJ1-1,.,.,TRBV29-1,TGCAGCGTTACACAGGGTAAGAACACTGAAGCTTTCTTT,CSVTQGKNTEAFF
TRBJ2-1,TRBD2,.,TRBV29-1,TGCAGCGTTGAAAGGATACCTAGCGGGTACCAAGTCTCCTACAATGAGCAGTTCTTC,CSVERIPSGYQVSYNEQFF
TRBJ2-1,TRBD2,few,TRBV7-9,TGTGCCAGCAGGTACTACGTGGAGCGGGAGTCCTATGAGCAGTTCTTC,CASRYYVERESYEQFF
TRBJ2-1,.,.,TRBV27,TGTGCCAGCAGTTTTTCGAGTAGCTATGAGCAGTTCTTC,CASSFSSSYEQFF
TRBJ2-1,TRBD2,.,TRBV5-1,TGCGCCAGCAGCTCGGGACTAGCGGGGGGCAACTCCTACAATGAGCAGTTCTTC,CASSSGLAGGNSYNEQFF
TRBJ1-5,.,many,TRBV6-5,TGTGCCAGCGCTCCCGGGTTTGACAATCAGCCCCAGCATTTT,CASAPGFDNQPQHF
TRBJ2-5,.,.,TRBV6-5,TGTGCCAGCAGTTACTTGGGCTCTAGCGAGTGGTACTTC,CASSYLGSSEWYF
TRBJ2-7,TRBD2,few,TRBV2,TGTGCCAGCAGTGCGGGAGGGTCCTACAATGAGCAGTACTTC,CASSAGGSYNEQYF
TRBJ2-1,TRBD2,.,TRBV6-1,TGTGCCAGCAGTGCGCCGCTTGGACTAGCGGGAGTGTTTGAGCAGTTCTTC,CASSAPLGLAGVFEQFF
TRBJ1-5,.,.,TRBV5-1,TGCGCCAGCAGCCGGACCCTCAATCAGCCCCAGCATTTT,CASSRTLNQPQHF
TRBJ2-1,.,.,TRBV5-6,TGTGCCAACAGCTTGGTTCAGGCTGCCTACAATGAGCAGTTCTTC,CANSLVQAAYNEQFF
TRBJ1-5,.,.,TRBV4-1,TGCGCCAGCAGCCAAGGGACAATAGGAAATCAGCCCCAGCATTTT,CASSQGTIGNQPQHF
TRBJ2-1,.,many,TRBV29-1,TGCAGCGTTGGGGGGCCTTCTATGGAGCAGTTCTTC,CSVGGPSMEQFF
TRBJ1-4,.,.,TRBV6-1,TGTGCCAGCAGCCCGATCAGGGAAAAACTGTTTTTT,CASSPIREKLFF
TRBJ2-3,TRBD2,.,TRBV7-9,TGTGCCAGCAGCCCCGGGACTAGCACAGGAACGCAGTATTTT,CASSPGTSTGTQYF
TRBJ1-1,.,.,TRBV3-1,TGTGCCAGCACCCCTTTATCCCGCCAGGCACCAAAGAACACTGAAGCTTTCTTT,CASTPLSRQAPKNTEAFF
TRBJ2-7,TRBD2,.,TRBV6-2/TRBV6-3,TGTGCCAGCAGTTATGATTTGGAGAGAGCGGGGGGCTACGAGCAGTACTTC,CASSYDLERAGGYEQYF
TRBJ2-7,TRBD2,few,TRBV27,TGTGCCAGCAGTTTAGTAGGACTAGCGGGAGCTCGGGAGCAGTACTTC,CASSLVGLAGAREQYF
TRBJ2-7,.,.,TRBV30,TGTGCCTGGAGGGAGACCGGGAGCTCCTACGAGCAGTACTTC,CAWRETGSSYEQYF
TRBJ2-7,TRBD1,.,TRBV20-1,TGCAGTGCTGACAGGGAGTACGAGCAGTACTTC,CSADREYEQYF
TRBJ2-5,.,.,TRBV9,TGTGCCAGCAGCGTCGGGGTCGGGAGACGCACAGAGACCCAGTACTTC,CASSVGVGRRTETQYF
TRBJ2-5,TRBD1,.,TRBV25-1,TGTGCCAGCAGTGATCCGGGACAGGGGGCCGTTGAGCAGTACTTC,CASSDPGQGAVEQYF
TRBJ2-7,TRBD1,.,TRBV6-5,TGTGCCAGCAGCCCCCCGGGACAGGGAAGCGAGCAGTACTTC,CASSPPGQGSEQYF
TRBJ1-5,.,few,TRBV7-2,TGTGCCAGCAGCTCGGTTTGGCAGCCCCAGCATTTT,CASSSVWQPQHF
TRBJ2-1,.,.,TRBV7-2,TGTGCCAGCAGCTTCACACAGGCCCAGTTCTTC,CASSFTQAQFF
TRBJ1-5,TRBD1,.,TRBV2,TGTGCCAGCAGACCGACAGGGAACAATCAGCCCCAGCATTTT,CASRPTGNNQPQHF